This T cell receptor beta chain was captured by sequencing in a study of blood T cell repertoires in COVID-19. Produced via immunoSEQ multiplex PCR; TCRdb's table is partial and in-frame only. The sample yields some 200,000 clones, around 83% seen once. The CDR3 contains 15 residues. Trimming left V 1 base short and J 6 bases short, with 15 bases between. Germline V lookup: CDR1 SEHNR, CDR2 FQNEAQ (reference sequence). The rearrangement uses TRBV7-9 and TRBJ1-2; tentatively, D is TRBD1 (6 bases). The sample was peripheral blood. The origin of this receptor is a woman aged 40 to 50 with acute or convalescent COVID-19. The CDR3 spells CASSLGVGQSDGYTF. CDR3 in DNA: TGTGCCAGCAGCTTAGGTGTCGGACAGTCGGATGGCTACACCTTC. Looking up the rest from reference TRBV7-9 and TRBJ1-2 gives the full variable domain: DTGVSQNPRHKITKRGQNVTFRCDPISEHNRLYWYRQTLGQGPEFLTYFQNEAQLEKSRLLSDRFSAERPKGSFSTLEIQRTEQGDSAMYLCASSLGVGQSDGYTFGSGTRLTVV.